This T cell receptor beta chain was captured by sequencing in a study of control samples from healthy donors and cancer patients. The table came from immunoSEQ multiplex PCR; TCRdb's copy has only in-frame clones and leaves some out. Among around 70,000 clones listed, approximately 94% were seen once. The CDR3 extends over 12 amino acids. The germline V and J ends were trimmed by 8 bases and 10 bases, with 17 bases remaining between them. Germline loops: CDR1 MGHDK, CDR2 SYGVNS. The chain carries TRBV25-1 and TRBJ1-2; D is perhaps TRBD1 (5 bases). This TCR derives from a woman aged 25-40 years in good health. The material sequenced was blood. CDR3 loop: CASGAGYEDYTF. The CDR3 coding sequence is TGTGCCAGCGGGGCAGGTTACGAGGACTACACCTTC.